This T cell receptor (beta chain) was observed in a study of blood T cell repertoires in COVID-19. Study context: The origin of the acute and convalescent COVID-19 samples was the United States, Italy and Spain. T cells, B-cell-depleted T cells, or PBMCs provided the cDNA or gDNA that served as material.

The CDR3 contains 13 residues. The V gene end was trimmed by 6 bases and the J gene end by 5 bases; junction bases not matched to a gene: 4. The V gene's germline CDR1 is MNHEY and CDR2 SVGAGI. Authors' analysis steps: Reference gene primer amplification gave nucleated cell count estimates. Clones were read by immunoSEQ multiplex PCR, and TCRdb kept only the in-frame ones, dropping some. V and J calls and clone size are given by that table; D and trimming were obtained from the DNA. The table has some 260,000 clones, 85% to 90% seen once. This receptor was identified in an elderly man with acute or convalescent COVID-19. The V gene is TRBV6-5, the J gene TRBJ1-5; 7 bases line up with TRBD1. Sequences were obtained from peripheral blood. In nucleotides, the CDR3 is TGTGCCAGCAGACGACAGGGAGATCAGCCCCAGCATTTT. Translated: CASRRQGDQPQHF.